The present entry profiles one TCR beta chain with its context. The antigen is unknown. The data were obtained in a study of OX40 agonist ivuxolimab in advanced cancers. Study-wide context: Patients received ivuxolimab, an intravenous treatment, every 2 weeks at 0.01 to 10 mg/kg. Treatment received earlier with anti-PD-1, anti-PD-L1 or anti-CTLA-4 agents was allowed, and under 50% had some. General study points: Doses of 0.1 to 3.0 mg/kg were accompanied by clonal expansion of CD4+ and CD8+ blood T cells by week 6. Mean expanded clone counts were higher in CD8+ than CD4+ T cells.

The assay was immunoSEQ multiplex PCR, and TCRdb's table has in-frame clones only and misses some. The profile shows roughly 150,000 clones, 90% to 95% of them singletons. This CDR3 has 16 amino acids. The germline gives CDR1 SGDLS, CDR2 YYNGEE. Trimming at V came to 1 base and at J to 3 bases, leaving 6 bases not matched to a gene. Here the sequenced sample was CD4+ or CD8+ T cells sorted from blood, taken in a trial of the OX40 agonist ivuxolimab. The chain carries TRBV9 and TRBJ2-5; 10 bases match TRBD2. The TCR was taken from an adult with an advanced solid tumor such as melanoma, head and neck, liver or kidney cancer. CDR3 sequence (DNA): TGTGCCAGCAGCGTAAGCCCCAGCGGGGGGGAAGAGACCCAGTACTTC. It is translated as CASSVSPSGGEETQYF.